These T cell receptor beta chains were read from a single sample in a study of blood T cell repertoires in COVID-19. Generated by immunoSEQ multiplex PCR, the TCRdb table keeps only in-frame clones and is missing some. The table has about 300,000 clones, 85% to 90% seen once; the top ten hold about 1.2%. Sequenced: peripheral blood. Receptor source: a man in his sixties or seventies with acute or convalescent COVID-19. CDR3s include the opening cysteine and the closing phenylalanine or tryptophan. The order of the fields is clone size, J gene, V gene, D gene, CDR3 DNA, CDR3 protein. The D gene is left open where the match is weak. Part of the rows lack a size; the others show once, few, many or a class for expanded clones.

>.|TRBJ1-2|TRBV5-4|.
TGTGCCAGCAGCTTGCCCTCAAGTTGGGGAGCTAACTATGGCTACACCTTC
CASSLPSSWGANYGYTF
>.|TRBJ1-4|TRBV28|TRBD1
TGTGCCACCTCTGAGGGGTTTAGACAGGGAGGTGAAAAACTGTTTTTT
CATSEGFRQGGEKLFF
>.|TRBJ2-1|TRBV9|TRBD2
TGTGCCAGCAGCGTAGACGCCCCCGGGCTAGCGGGAGCGGGTGTTGAGCAGTTCTTC
CASSVDAPGLAGAGVEQFF
>.|TRBJ2-6|TRBV30|.
TGTGCCTGGAGTAGGGGCTCTGGGGCCAACGTCCTGACTTTC
CAWSRGSGANVLTF
>.|TRBJ2-5|TRBV3-1/TRBV3-2|TRBD1
TGTGCCAGCAGCCAAGTGGGTGGACAGGGGGCCCAGTACTTC
CASSQVGGQGAQYF
>.|TRBJ1-5|TRBV2|TRBD1
TGTGCCAGCAGAGGACAGGGGAGCAATCAGCCCCAGCATTTT
CASRGQGSNQPQHF
>.|TRBJ1-6|TRBV18|TRBD1
TGTGCCAGCTCAACCCAACCGACAGGGTCTGGTTCACCCCTCCACTTT
CASSTQPTGSGSPLHF
>.|TRBJ2-2|TRBV2|.
TGTGCCAGCAGCGGTGAGAACACCGGGGAGCTGTTTTTT
CASSGENTGELFF
>.|TRBJ1-1|TRBV6-1|.
TGTGCCAGCAGTGAAGGGACACATACCGGGACTGAAGCTTTCTTT
CASSEGTHTGTEAFF
>.|TRBJ2-2|TRBV7-8|.
TGTGCCAGCAGGGCCACCACGAACACCGGGGAGCTGTTTTTT
CASRATTNTGELFF
>once|TRBJ2-7|TRBV28|.
TGTGCCAGCAGTTTATTACAGACAAACGAGCAGTACTTC
CASSLLQTNEQYF
>.|TRBJ2-1|TRBV3-1/TRBV3-2|.
TGTGCCAGCAGGCCAACAGGGTTTGGTGAGCAGTTCTTC
CASRPTGFGEQFF
>.|TRBJ2-5|TRBV7-9|.
TGTGCCAGCAGCTTAGTACCCCGGACAGACCAAGAGACCCAGTACTTC
CASSLVPRTDQETQYF
>.|TRBJ2-5|TRBV7-9|.
TGTGCCAGCAGCTTAGGGGCCGAGGAGACCCAGTACTTC
CASSLGAEETQYF
>once|TRBJ2-5|TRBV18|.
TGTGCCAGCTCACCACCTGCGGGACGGGAGACCCAGTACTTC
CASSPPAGRETQYF
>once|TRBJ2-2|TRBV27|TRBD1
TGTGCCAGCAGGTCTAACAGGGGACCCGGGGAGCTGTTTTTT
CASRSNRGPGELFF
>.|TRBJ2-3|TRBV6-5|TRBD1
TGTGCCAGCAGGAGACAGGGGGCTTCTGCAGATACGCAGTATTTT
CASRRQGASADTQYF
>.|TRBJ1-5|TRBV5-4|.
TGTGCCAGCAGCTTGGGAGAGAATCAGCCCCAGCATTTT
CASSLGENQPQHF
>once|TRBJ2-5|TRBV27|.
TGTGCCAGCAGCACAGCGGGTTTACAAGAGACCCAGTACTTC
CASSTAGLQETQYF
>.|TRBJ2-5|TRBV6-5|.
TGTGCCAGCAGTTACGGCGTCAGAGGTCAAGAGACCCAGTACTTC
CASSYGVRGQETQYF
>.|TRBJ2-5|TRBV7-2|TRBD2
TGTGCCAGCAGCTTAGGGGTAGCGGGGGGCCCCCAAGAGACCCAGTACTTC
CASSLGVAGGPQETQYF
>.|TRBJ2-1|TRBV15|.
TGTGCCACCAGCAGAGATAAGGGACTGGTGAATGAGCAGTTCTTC
CATSRDKGLVNEQFF
>.|TRBJ1-5|TRBV6-5|TRBD1
TGTGCCAGCAGTTACTCCGGACAGGAAGGAGGCCAGCCCCAGCATTTT
CASSYSGQEGGQPQHF
>.|TRBJ2-1|TRBV6-1|.
TGTGCCAGCAGTGAGCGGCGGAGCTCCTACAATGAGCAGTTCTTC
CASSERRSSYNEQFF
>.|TRBJ1-2|TRBV7-9|TRBD1
TGTGCCAGCAGCTTGGACAGGGAAGGCTACACCTTC
CASSLDREGYTF
>.|TRBJ2-6|TRBV12-2|.
TGTGCAAGTCGCTTAGGAGCTGGGGGCGCTTCTGGGGCCAACGTCCTGACTTTC
CASRLGAGGASGANVLTF
>few|TRBJ1-1|TRBV19|.
TGTGCCAGTATCGACGGGGGGGCCTCGAACACTGAAGCTTTCTTT
CASIDGGASNTEAFF
>.|TRBJ2-5|TRBV12-3/TRBV12-4|.
TGTGCCAGCAGTGCGCTCCAAGAGACCCAGTACTTC
CASSALQETQYF
>.|TRBJ2-7|TRBV13|.
TGTGCCAGCAGCCCAGGGACTGCCTCGGACGAGCAGTACTTC
CASSPGTASDEQYF
>.|TRBJ1-5|TRBV5-1|TRBD1
TGCGCCAGCAGCCTGGACAGGAACAATCAGCCCCAGCATTTT
CASSLDRNNQPQHF
>.|TRBJ2-1|TRBV11-3|TRBD1
TGTGCCAGCAGCTTAGGGCTCAGGGGGTCCTACAATGAGCAGTTCTTC
CASSLGLRGSYNEQFF
>.|TRBJ2-7|TRBV19|.
TGTGCCAGTAGTAAGGGGGTCCGAACCGTCTACGAGCAGTACTTC
CASSKGVRTVYEQYF
>few|TRBJ1-3|TRBV28|TRBD1
TGTGCCAGCAGACGTCTCCCGGGGACAGGGACCAGTCAAAGCTCTGGAAACACCATATATTTT
CASRRLPGTGTSQSSGNTIYF
>few|TRBJ2-1|TRBV7-2|.
TGTGCCAGCAGCTTAGGAGCGGCACCCTACAATGAGCAGTTCTTC
CASSLGAAPYNEQFF
>.|TRBJ2-2|TRBV6-9|TRBD1
TGTGCCAGCAGTTATTCTGGGGCAGGGGGTCTCGCCGGGGAGCTGTTTTTT
CASSYSGAGGLAGELFF
>once|TRBJ2-1|TRBV7-2|TRBD1
TGTGCCAGCAGCTCCCGACAGGGACCGAGGGGCCCGGCATACAATGAGCAGTTCTTC
CASSSRQGPRGPAYNEQFF
>once|TRBJ1-3|TRBV2|.
TGTGCCAGCAGCGAAGAGGAGGTAATCTCTGGAAACACCATATATTTT
CASSEEEVISGNTIYF
>.|TRBJ2-6|TRBV29-1|.
TGCAGCGTTGATGGGACACCGAGCTCTGGGGCCAACGTCCTGACTTTC
CSVDGTPSSGANVLTF
>few|TRBJ1-2|TRBV6-6|TRBD1
TGTGCCAGCAGTGGGACAGGGAGAGCTAACTATGGCTACACCTTC
CASSGTGRANYGYTF
>.|TRBJ2-7|TRBV4-2|.
TGTGCCAGCAGCCATGACCCGGGTCGCGAGCAGTACTTC
CASSHDPGREQYF
>.|TRBJ1-4|TRBV7-7|.
TGTGCCAGCAGCTTAGGTGTCTCAACTAATGAAAAACTGTTTTTT
CASSLGVSTNEKLFF
>.|TRBJ2-2|TRBV24-1|.
TGTGCCACGCGGGGCACCACGAACACCGGGGAGCTGTTTTTT
CATRGTTNTGELFF
>.|TRBJ2-4|TRBV4-3|TRBD2
TGCGCCAGCAGCCGAAACGGGGGGGCTATAAACATTCAGTACTTC
CASSRNGGAINIQYF
>.|TRBJ2-7|TRBV3-1/TRBV3-2|.
TGTGCCAGCAGCCTAGCACAGGTCCACGAGCAGTACTTC
CASSLAQVHEQYF
>.|TRBJ2-1|TRBV6-1|TRBD2
TGTGCCAGCAGTGAAGAAGCGGGGGCCTACAATGAGCAGTTCTTC
CASSEEAGAYNEQFF
>.|TRBJ2-2|TRBV2|.
TGTGCCAGCATCGCACTAGCCTCGGGGGAGCTGTTTTTT
CASIALASGELFF